The entry below gives a single TCR beta chain sequence along with its context. The antigen remains undetermined. The CDR3 length is 12 residues. Germline-derived CDR1 and CDR2 are MNHEY and SVGAGI. V gave up 8 bases and J gave up 0 bases; unmatched junction bases: 1. The data were taken from a study of siplizumab effects on memory and regulatory T cells. On the study more broadly: Siplizumab at approximately 0.96 ug/mL was tested against drug-free controls in paired reactions.

The mixed lymphocyte reaction cells were cocultured at 37°C for around six days. Labelling reagents were assigned as CFSE for responder PBMCs and Violet Dye for stimulator PBMCs, which were mixed 1:1. TCRdb's table, derived via immunoSEQ multiplex PCR, lists solely in-frame clones and lacks some. The table has 15,000 to 20,000 clones, about 45% seen once. General observations from the study: The study did not confirm that proliferating Tregs from siplizumab cultures were suppressive. Neither a naive nor a memory phenotype was assignable to roughly 80-96% of proliferating CD4+ or CD8+ clones.

The chain couples TRBV6-5 to TRBJ2-7; 7 positions agree with TRBD1. Sequencing was carried out using CFSE-low (dividing) CD4+ T cells sorted from an allogeneic mixed lymphocyte reaction. The clonotype was recovered from a human donor in good health; the cells came from an allogeneic mixed lymphocyte reaction. Some clones in this sample may be carry-over from other donors' samples. The CDR3 region is CASEGASYEQYF. The CDR3 nucleotides read TGTGCCAGCGAGGGGGCCTCCTACGAGCAGTACTTC.